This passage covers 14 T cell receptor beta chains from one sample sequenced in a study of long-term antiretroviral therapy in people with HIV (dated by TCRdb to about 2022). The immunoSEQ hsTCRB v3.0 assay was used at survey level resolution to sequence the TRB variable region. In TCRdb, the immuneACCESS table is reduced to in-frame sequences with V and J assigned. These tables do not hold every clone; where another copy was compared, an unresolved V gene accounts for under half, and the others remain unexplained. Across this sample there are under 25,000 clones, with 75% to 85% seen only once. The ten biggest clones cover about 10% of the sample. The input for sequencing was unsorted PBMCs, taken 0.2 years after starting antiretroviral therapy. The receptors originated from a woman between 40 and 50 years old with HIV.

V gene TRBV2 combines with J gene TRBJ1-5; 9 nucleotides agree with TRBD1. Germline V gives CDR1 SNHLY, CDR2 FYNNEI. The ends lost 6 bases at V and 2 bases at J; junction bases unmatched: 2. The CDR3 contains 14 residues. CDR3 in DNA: TGTGCCAGCAGCTGGACAGGGGGCAATCAGCCCCAGCATTTT. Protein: CASSWTGGNQPQHF.

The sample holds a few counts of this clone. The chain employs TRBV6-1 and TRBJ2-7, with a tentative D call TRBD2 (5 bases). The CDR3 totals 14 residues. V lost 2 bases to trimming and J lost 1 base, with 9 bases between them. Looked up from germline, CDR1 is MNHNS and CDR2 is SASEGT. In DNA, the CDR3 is TGTGCCAGCAGTGAACTACGGGGTTCCTACGAGCAGTACTTC. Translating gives CASSELRGSYEQYF.

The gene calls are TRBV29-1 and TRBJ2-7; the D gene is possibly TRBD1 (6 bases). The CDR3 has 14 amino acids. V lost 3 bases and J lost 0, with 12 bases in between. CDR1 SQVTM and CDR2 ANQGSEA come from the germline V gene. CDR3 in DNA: TGCAGCGTTGACATACAGGGCCGCTCCTACGAGCAGTACTTC. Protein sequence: CSVDIQGRSYEQYF.

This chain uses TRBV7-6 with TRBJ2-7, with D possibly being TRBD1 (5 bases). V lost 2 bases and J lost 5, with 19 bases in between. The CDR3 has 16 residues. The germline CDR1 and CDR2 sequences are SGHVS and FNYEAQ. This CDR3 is CASSLYLPTDPDEQYF. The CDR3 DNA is TGTGCCAGCAGCTTATACCTCCCGACAGATCCGGACGAGCAGTACTTC.

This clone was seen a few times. DNA for the CDR3: TGTGCCAGCTCACCTACAGGGACTCAGCCCCAGCATTTT. Its protein product is CASSPTGTQPQHF. This sequence joins TRBV18 and TRBJ1-5, with D possibly being TRBD1 (6 bases). CDR1 is KGHSH and CDR2 is LQKENI in the germline V gene. The CDR3 runs 13 residues. V was pared by 3 bases and J by 6 bases, with 9 bases between.

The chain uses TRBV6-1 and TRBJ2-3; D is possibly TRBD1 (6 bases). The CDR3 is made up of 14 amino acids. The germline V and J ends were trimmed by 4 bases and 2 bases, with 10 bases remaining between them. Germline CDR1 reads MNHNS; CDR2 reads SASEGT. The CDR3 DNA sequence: TGTGCCAGCAGTGTGCAGGGGACCACAGATACGCAGTATTTT. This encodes CASSVQGTTDTQYF.

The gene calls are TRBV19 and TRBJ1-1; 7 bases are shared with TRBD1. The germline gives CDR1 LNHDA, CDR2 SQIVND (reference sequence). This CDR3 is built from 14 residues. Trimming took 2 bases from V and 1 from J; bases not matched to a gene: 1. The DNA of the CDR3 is TGTGCCAGTAGTATAAGACAGGGGAACACTGAAGCTTTCTTT. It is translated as CASSIRQGNTEAFF.

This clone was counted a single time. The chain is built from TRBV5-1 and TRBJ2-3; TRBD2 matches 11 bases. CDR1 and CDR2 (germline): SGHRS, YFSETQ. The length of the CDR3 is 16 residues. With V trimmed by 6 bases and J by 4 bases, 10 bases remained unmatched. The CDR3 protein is CASNDPTSGDADTQYF. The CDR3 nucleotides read TGCGCCAGCAATGACCCGACTAGCGGGGATGCAGATACGCAGTATTTT.

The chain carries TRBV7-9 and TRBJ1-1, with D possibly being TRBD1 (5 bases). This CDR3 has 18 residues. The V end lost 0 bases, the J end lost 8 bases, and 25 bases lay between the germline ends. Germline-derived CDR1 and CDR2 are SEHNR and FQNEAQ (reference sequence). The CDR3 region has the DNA TGTGCCAGCAGCTTAGCGGGATACAGGAAACGAACTTCTATGGAAGCTTTCTTT. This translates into CASSLAGYRKRTSMEAFF. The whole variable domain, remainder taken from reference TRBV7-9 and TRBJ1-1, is DTGVSQNPRHKITKRGQNVTFRCDPISEHNRLYWYRQTLGQGPEFLTYFQNEAQLEKSRLLSDRFSAERPKGSFSTLEIQRTEQGDSAMYLCASSLAGYRKRTSMEAFFGQGTRLTVV.

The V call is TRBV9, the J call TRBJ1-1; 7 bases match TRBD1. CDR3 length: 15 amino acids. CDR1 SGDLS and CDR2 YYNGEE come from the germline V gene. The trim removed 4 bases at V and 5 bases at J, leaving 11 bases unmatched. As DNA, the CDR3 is TGTGCCAGCAGCCCATCTGACAGGGTGGAGACTGAAGCTTTCTTT. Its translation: CASSPSDRVETEAFF.

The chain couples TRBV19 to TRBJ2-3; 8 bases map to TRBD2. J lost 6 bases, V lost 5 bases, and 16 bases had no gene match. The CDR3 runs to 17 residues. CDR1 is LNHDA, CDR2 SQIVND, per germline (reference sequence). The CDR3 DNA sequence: TGTGCCAGTAGTCCACGGACTAGCTCCTCTTCGTCGGATACGCAGTATTTT. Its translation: CASSPRTSSSSSDTQYF.

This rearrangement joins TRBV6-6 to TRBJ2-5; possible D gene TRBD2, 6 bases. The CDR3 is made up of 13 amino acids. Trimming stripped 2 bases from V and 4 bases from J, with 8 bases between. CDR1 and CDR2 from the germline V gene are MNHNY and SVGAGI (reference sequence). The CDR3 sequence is CASSYRGSETQYF. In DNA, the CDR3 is TGTGCCAGCAGTTACCGGGGGTCAGAGACCCAGTACTTC.

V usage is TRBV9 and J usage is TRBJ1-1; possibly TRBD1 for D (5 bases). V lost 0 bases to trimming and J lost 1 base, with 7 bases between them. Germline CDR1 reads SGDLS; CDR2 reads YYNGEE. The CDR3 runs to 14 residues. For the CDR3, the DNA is TGTGCCAGCAGCGTAGGAGGGGCGAACACTGAAGCTTTCTTT. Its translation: CASSVGGANTEAFF.

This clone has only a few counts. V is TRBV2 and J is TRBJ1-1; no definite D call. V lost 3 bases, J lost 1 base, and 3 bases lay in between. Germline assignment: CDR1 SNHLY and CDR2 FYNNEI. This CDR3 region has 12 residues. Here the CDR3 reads CASSEQNTEAFF. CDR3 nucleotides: TGTGCCAGCAGTGAGCAGAACACTGAAGCTTTCTTT. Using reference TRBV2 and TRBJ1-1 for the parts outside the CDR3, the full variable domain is EPEVTQTPSHQVTQMGQEVILRCVPISNHLYFYWYRQILGQKVEFLVSFYNNEISEKSEIFDDQFSVERPDGSNFTLKIRSTKLEDSAMYFCASSEQNTEAFFGQGTRLTVV.